This T cell receptor (beta chain) was identified in a study of blood T cells in healthy people across ages. Overall study context: There was about one barcoded beta molecule captured by template switching per two T cells.

Sample donors were healthy Caucasian individuals that came from Russia, aged roughly 6 to 95. Combining a sample-barcoded 5' primer with a J-beta primer mix, a second PCR ran for roughly 7 to 12 cycles. In TCRdb, the 5' RACE reads were re-called with MiXCR into one record per CDR3 protein. The data hold around 500,000 distinct CDR3 sequences, with about 27% observed a single time. Study-level points and caveats: CMV status of donors was not determined, possibly confounding expanded clonotype changes. It was the long-lived donors that had more naive CD4+ cells and higher diversity than aged donors.

The V gene's germline CDR1 is PRHDT and CDR2 FYEKMQ (reference sequence). This CDR3 contains 14 residues. This clonotype has a handful of counts. Its antigen is undetermined. At one end the junction does not follow the germline gene, possibly because of a read error. The sample also formed part of further work on T cells of mothers and their children.

The source of this sequence is a boy aged 2 to 10 in good health. The chain carries TRBV13 and TRBJ1-2; D gene unclear. The sample comprised blood. Here the CDR3 reads CASSLRSRVYDYTF. Written as DNA, the CDR3 is TGTGCCAGCAGCTTAAGATCTCGGGTGTATGACTACACCTTC.